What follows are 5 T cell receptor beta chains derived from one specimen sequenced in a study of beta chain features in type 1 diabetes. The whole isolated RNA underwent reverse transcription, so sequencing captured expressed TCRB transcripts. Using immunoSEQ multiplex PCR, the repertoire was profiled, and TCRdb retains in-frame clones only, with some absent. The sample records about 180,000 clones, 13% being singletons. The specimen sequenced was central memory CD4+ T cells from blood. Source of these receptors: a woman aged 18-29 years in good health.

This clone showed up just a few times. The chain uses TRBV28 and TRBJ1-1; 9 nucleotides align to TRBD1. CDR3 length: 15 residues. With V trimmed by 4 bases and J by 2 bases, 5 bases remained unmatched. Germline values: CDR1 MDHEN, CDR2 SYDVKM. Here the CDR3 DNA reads TGTGCCAGCAGTTCGCCGGGACAGGGCAACACTGAAGCTTTCTTT. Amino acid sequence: CASSSPGQGNTEAFF.

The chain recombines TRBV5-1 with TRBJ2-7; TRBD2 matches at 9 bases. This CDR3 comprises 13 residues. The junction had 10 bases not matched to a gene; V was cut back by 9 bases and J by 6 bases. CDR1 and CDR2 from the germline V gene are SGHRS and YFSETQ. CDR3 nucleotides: TGCGCCACCAGATGGGCGGGAGGGCTCGAGCAGTACTTC. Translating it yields CATRWAGGLEQYF.

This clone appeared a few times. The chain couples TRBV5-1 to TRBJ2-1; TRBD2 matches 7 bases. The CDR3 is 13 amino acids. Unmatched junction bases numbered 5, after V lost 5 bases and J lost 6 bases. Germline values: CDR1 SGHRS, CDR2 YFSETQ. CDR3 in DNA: TGCGCCAGCAGTCAACGGGAGGTCAATGAGCAGTTCTTC. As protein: CASSQREVNEQFF.

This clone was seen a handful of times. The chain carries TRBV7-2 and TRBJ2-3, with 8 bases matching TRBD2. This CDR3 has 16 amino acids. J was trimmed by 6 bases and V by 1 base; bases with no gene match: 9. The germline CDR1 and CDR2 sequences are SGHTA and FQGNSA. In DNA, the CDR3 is TGTGCCAGCAGCTTAGTTGCGGGAGGTGTTAGGGATACGCAGTATTTT. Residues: CASSLVAGGVRDTQYF.

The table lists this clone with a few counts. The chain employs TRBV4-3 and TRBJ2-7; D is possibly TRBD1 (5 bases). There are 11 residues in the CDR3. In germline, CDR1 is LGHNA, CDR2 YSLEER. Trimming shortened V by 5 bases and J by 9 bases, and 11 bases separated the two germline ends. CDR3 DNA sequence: TGCGCCAGCAGCAGCCAGGGTAGGCAGTACTTC. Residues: CASSSQGRQYF.